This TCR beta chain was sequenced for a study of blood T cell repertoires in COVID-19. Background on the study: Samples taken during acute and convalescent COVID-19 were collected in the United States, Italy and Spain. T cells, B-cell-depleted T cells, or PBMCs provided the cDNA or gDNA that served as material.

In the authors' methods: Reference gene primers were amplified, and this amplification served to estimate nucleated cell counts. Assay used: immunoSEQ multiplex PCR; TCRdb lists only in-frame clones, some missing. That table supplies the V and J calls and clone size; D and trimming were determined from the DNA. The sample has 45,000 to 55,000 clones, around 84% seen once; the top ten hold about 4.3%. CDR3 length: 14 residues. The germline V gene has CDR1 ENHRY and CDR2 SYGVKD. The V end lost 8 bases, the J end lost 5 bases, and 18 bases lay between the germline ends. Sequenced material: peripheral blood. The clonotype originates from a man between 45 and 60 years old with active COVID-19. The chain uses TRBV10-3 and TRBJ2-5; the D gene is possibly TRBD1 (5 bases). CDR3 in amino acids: CAIWVGATGETQYF. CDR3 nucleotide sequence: TGTGCCATCTGGGTTGGGGCCACCGGGGAGACCCAGTACTTC.